This note documents a single TCR beta chain sequence. The specificity of this receptor is unknown. Within one base of it there is no much larger clone, and no base qualities were kept. The data were taken from a study of technical replicates of blood from several donors (dated by TCRdb to the late 2010s). The library was made by the immunoSEQ multiplex PCR assay. As stored in TCRdb, this immuneACCESS dataset retains in-frame rearrangements with V and J assigned. A fraction of the clones does not appear; measured against another copy, unresolved V genes explain less than half of the discrepancy, and the remainder lacks a known reason. A total of some 60,000 clones appear in this sample, nearly 90% of them only once. The top ten constitute roughly 5% of the sample. Unmatched junction bases come to 4, with V trimmed by 5 bases and J by 2 bases. The germline V gene (reference sequence) provides CDR1 SEHNR and CDR2 FQNEAQ. The CDR3, from cysteine to phenylalanine, totals 17 residues. Left in the record is the CDR3 DNA by itself, 51 bases read in frame from the first base.

Input material: PBMCs. The receptor chain draws on TRBV7-9 and TRBJ2-3, with 16 central nucleotides matching TRBD2. The receptor was isolated from a human donor in good health. Some clones in this sample may be carry-over from other donors' samples. The CDR3 protein sequence reads: CASSPGLAGGYTDTQYF. DNA sequence: TGTGCCAGCAGCCCGGGACTAGCGGGGGGGTACACAGATACGCAGTATTTT.